The present TCR beta chain was sequenced within a study of shared clonotypes between healthy human individuals. Study-level points and caveats: The authors expected sequencing depth to affect clonotype sharing among donors. A reduction in generation probabilities was seen for non-shared clonotypes relative to those shared by all four donors.

Comments on this clone: The antigen is not known.

Deep was the level used in running the assay. Repertoires were generated with immunoSEQ multiplex PCR, while TCRdb's copy carries only in-frame clones and drops some. This sample has 1.5 million to 2.5 million clones; about 95% occur once, and the top ten carry 1% to 1.5%. CD45RO negativity and positive selection for CCR7 defined naive CD8 cells, a population that excluded terminally differentiated effector memory CD45RA+ cells. The V segment lost 5 bases and the J segment 5 bases; nucleotides outside the gene matches: 8. The germline gives CDR1 MNHEY, CDR2 SMNVEV (reference sequence). The CDR3 loop spans 15 amino acids.

The sequence was obtained from a man between 18 and 29 years old in good health. The sample consisted of naive CD8+ T cells sorted from blood. The chain is built from TRBV27 and TRBJ2-7, with TRBD1 identical over 11 bases. The CDR3 DNA reads as TGTGCCAGCAGTCCCTGGACAGGGGGCGGCCACGAGCAGTACTTC. Translating gives CASSPWTGGGHEQYF.